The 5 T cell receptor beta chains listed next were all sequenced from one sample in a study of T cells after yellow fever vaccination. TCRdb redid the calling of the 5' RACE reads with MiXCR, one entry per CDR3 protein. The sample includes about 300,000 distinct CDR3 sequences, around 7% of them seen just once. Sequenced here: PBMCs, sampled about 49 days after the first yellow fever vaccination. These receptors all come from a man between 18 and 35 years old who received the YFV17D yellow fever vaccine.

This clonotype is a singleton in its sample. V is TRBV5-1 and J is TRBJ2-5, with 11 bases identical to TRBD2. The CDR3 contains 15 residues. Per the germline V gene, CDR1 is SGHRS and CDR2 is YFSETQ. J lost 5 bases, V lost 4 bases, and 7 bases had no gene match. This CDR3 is CASSRWTSGQETQYF. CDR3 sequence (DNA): TGCGCCAGCAGCCGCTGGACTAGCGGGCAGGAGACCCAGTACTTC.

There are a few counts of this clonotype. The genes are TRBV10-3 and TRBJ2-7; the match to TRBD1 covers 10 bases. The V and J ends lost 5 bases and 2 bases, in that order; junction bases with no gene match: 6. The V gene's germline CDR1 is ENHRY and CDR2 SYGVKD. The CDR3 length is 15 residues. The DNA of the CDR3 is TGTGCCATCAGTCCCGGGACAGGGGAACCCTACGAGCAGTACTTC. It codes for CAISPGTGEPYEQYF.

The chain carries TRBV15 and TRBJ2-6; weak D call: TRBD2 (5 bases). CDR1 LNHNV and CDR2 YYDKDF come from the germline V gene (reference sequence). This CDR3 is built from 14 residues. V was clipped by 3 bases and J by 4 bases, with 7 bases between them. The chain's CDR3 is CATSRRGGANVLTF. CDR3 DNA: TGTGCCACCAGCAGGCGAGGGGGGGCCAACGTCCTGACTTTC.

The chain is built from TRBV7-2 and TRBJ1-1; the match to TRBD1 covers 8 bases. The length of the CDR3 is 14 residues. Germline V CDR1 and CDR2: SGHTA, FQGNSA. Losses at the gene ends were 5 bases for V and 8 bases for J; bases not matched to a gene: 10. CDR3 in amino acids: CASSPKTGAIEAFF. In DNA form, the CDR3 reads TGTGCCAGCAGCCCGAAGACAGGGGCAATAGAAGCTTTCTTT.

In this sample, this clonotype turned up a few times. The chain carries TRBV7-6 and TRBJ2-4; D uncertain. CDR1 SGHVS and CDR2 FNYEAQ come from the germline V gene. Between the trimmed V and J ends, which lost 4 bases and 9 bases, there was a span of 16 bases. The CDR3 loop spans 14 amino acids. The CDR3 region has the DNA TGTGCCAGCAGCTCTCGGGTGGCAGACGGCATTCAGTACTTC. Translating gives CASSSRVADGIQYF.